This T cell receptor beta chain emerged from a study of somatic mutations in cytotoxic T cells in rheumatoid arthritis. Study as a whole: Blood samples of 30 ml were drawn from patients (in EDTA) right after diagnosis and before any treatment. Several of the V beta antibody-stained T-cell populations were flow-sorted at nearly 100% purity; V beta1+ cells were among them and were sequenced for TCRB. Study observations and caveats: No age-related increase in CD8+ clonality was seen in healthy controls, but one was seen in rheumatoid arthritis patients. CD8+ T cells showed clonality that did not differ significantly between patients with rheumatoid arthritis and age-matched healthy controls.

Here immunoSEQ multiplex PCR was the method, and the copy in TCRdb shows in-frame clones only, minus some. The repertoire holds around 15,000 clones, with 60% to 85% as singletons. With respect to this clone: Its target is unknown.

This CDR3 has 14 residues. Trimming took 4 bases from V and 4 from J, leaving 14 bases between them. In germline, CDR1 is SGHRS, CDR2 YFSETQ. The source material was CD8+ T cells sorted from blood. This TCR derives from an adult with rheumatoid arthritis. The chain couples TRBV5-1 to TRBJ1-1; D not resolved. CDR3 DNA sequence: TGCGCCAGCAGCCAGGACGGACTGGCCACTGAAGCTTTCTTT. Its protein is CASSQDGLATEAFF.